The sequence of this TCR beta chain was determined in a study of T cell repertoires in cytomegalovirus infection (dated by TCRdb to about 2019). Background on the whole study: Because public TCR beta signatures pointed to carriage of CMV infection together with the matching HLA type, the HLA type of each donor mattered for the analysis. What the authors observed across the whole study: The ex vivo response was dominated by HLA-C-restricted CMV-specific TCR beta clonotypes, and the single most frequent clonotype in two of eight donors was supplied by these HLA-C-restricted clonotypes. Carriers of CMV infection plus the relevant HLA type were discriminated by the cumulative frequency of public TCR beta family members in the study cohort and in an independent roughly 340-donor cohort.

V is trimmed back by 6 bases and J by 5 bases, and the junction contains 17 bases that no gene match accounts for. CDR1 and CDR2, looked up from the germline V gene (reference sequence), are DFQATT and SNEGSKA. The CDR3 goes from the cysteine to the phenylalanine over 16 residues. CDR3 DNA is the only sequence kept; it has 48 bases, read in frame from the first base. This clonotype was recorded a few times. Its antigen is currently not known. No quality values exist for individual bases; no much larger clone is one base distant. This sample was sequenced with an Illumina HiSeq 1500. In-frame beta chains were kept once TCRdb had trimmed the public reads at Q25 with fastp and called clones with MiXCR. Identical CDR3 protein sequences are pooled into one entry, listed with their most common genes and DNA. For this sample there are around 290,000 distinct CDR3 sequences; more than 20% appear just once. The ten largest make up approximately 13% of the sample.

This receptor chain uses TRBV20-1 and TRBJ2-7, with 9 bases matching TRBD1. Sequences were obtained from PBMCs. This TCR was sampled from a human donor in good health (CMV status not recorded). Some clones in this sample may be carry-over from other donors' samples. The CDR3 region has the sequence CSATRDREWSRNEQYF. The DNA is as follows: TGCAGTGCCACCCGGGACAGGGAATGGTCGAGGAACGAGCAGTACTTC.